This TCR beta chain appears in the sequencing data of a study of siplizumab effects on memory and regulatory T cells. V was pared by 2 bases and J by 5 bases, with 4 bases between. Germline V CDR1 and CDR2: MRHNA, SNTAGT. This CDR3 region has 13 residues. This table comes from immunoSEQ multiplex PCR, and its TCRdb copy is limited to in-frame clones, with some not included. The table includes about 72,000 clones, about 90% detected once. Concerning this clone itself: The antigen remains undetermined.

Study results and limitations: Significant reduction of alloreactive sequences traceable to unstimulated CD4+ memory cells was observed with siplizumab. The diversity of naive T cells seemed greater than that of memory cells, and their alloresponse contribution seemed major. Of the proliferating CD4+ or CD8+ clones, roughly 75-96% lacked a naive or memory phenotype that could be assigned.

The receptor was derived from a human donor in good health. The sample was CD8+ T cells sorted from blood. The rearrangement joins TRBV6-4 to TRBJ1-6; no clear D. This chain's CDR3 is CASSDGDNSPLHF. CDR3 sequence (DNA): TGTGCCAGCAGTGACGGGGATAATTCACCCCTCCACTTT.